The 20 T cell receptor beta chains in this list originate from one sample, sequenced in a study of human T cells and chemical hapten exposure. Described time point: pre-sensitization, week 0. Treatment indicated: therapeutic diphenylcyclopropenone sensitization with weekly scalp DPC. Total RNA was extracted from unfractionated whole blood. TCRdb ran MiXCR on the RACE reads and lists one entry per CDR3 protein. The sample contains about 52,000 distinct CDR3 sequences, 9.5% to 10% of which appear only once. The sequencing here drew on whole blood, taken in connection with sensitization to the hapten diphenylcyclopropenone (DPC). Source of these receptors: a woman aged 30 to 39 with alopecia areata. Some clones in this sample may be carry-over from other donors' samples.

The V call is TRBV30, the J call TRBJ2-7; D possibly matches TRBD1 or TRBD2 (5 bases each). CDR1 and CDR2 (germline): GTSNPN, SVGIG (reference sequence). This CDR3 contains 11 residues. V gave up 3 bases and J gave up 8 bases, with 11 bases separating them. Here the CDR3 reads CAWRTRGQQYF. CDR3 DNA sequence: TGTGCCTGGAGGACTCGGGGCCAGCAGTACTTC.

The CDR3 coding sequence is TGTGCCAGCAGTACCCGAACAGGGGAGCAGTACTTC. Translated: CASSTRTGEQYF. V gene TRBV28 combines with J gene TRBJ2-7; possible D gene TRBD1, 6 bases. This CDR3 is 12 amino acids long. The ends were cut back, 5 bases at V and 7 bases at J, with 12 bases in the middle. Germline V gene sequence: CDR1 MDHEN, CDR2 SYDVKM.

This clonotype has at least ten counts. CDR3 in amino acids: CASSLLYEQYF. For the CDR3, the DNA is TGTGCCAGCAGTTTATTGTACGAGCAGTACTTC. The V call is TRBV28, the J call TRBJ2-7, with D unresolved. The germline gives CDR1 MDHEN, CDR2 SYDVKM. Between the trimmed V and J ends, which lost 1 base and 4 bases, there was a span of 2 bases. This CDR3 comprises 11 residues.

The table lists this clonotype with a few counts. CDR3 residues: CSATDRGLGNTIYF. CDR3 nucleotide sequence: TGCAGTGCAACCGACAGGGGGCTTGGAAACACCATATATTTT. V is TRBV20-1 and J is TRBJ1-3; 10 positions agree with TRBD1. The J segment lost 3 bases and the V segment lost 6 bases, leaving 5 bases of the junction unmatched. CDR1 and CDR2 (germline): DFQATT, SNEGSKA (reference sequence). The CDR3 consists of 14 residues.

The CDR3 bases are TGTGCCAGCAGCCCAGGGGTCGGGTATTCACCCCTCCACTTT. This encodes CASSPGVGYSPLHF. V and J are TRBV7-2 and TRBJ1-6, with D possibly matching TRBD1 (6 bases). The CDR3 contains 14 residues. Germline lookup yields CDR1 SGHTA and CDR2 FQGNSA. V shed 5 bases and J shed 8 bases, with 13 bases lying between them. The full variable domain, with the rest looked up from reference TRBV7-2 and TRBJ1-6, is GAGVSQSPSNKVTEKGKDVELRCDPISGHTALYWYRQSLGQGLEFLIYFQGNSAPDKSGLPSDRFSAERTGGSVSTLTIQRTQQEDSAVYLCASSPGVGYSPLHFGNGTRLTVT.

This clonotype was detected only once. This may stem from a read error, because a much larger clone lies one nucleotide away. The chain is built from TRBV29-1 and TRBJ1-2; D gene unclear. Germline-derived CDR1 and CDR2 are SQVTM and ANQGSEA. This CDR3 has 10 residues. The CDR3 nucleotides read TGCAGCGTTGAATGGGATGGCGACACCTTC. Its protein is CSVEWDGDTF. The complete variable domain, with remaining parts taken from reference TRBV29-1 and TRBJ1-2, reads SAVISQKPSRDICQRGTSLTIQCQVDSQVTMMFWYRQQPGQSLTLIATANQGSEATYESGFVIDKFPISRPNLTFSTLTVSNMSPEDSSIYLCSVEWDGDTFGSGTRLTVV.

The rearrangement links TRBV24-1 to TRBJ1-5, with D unclear. Per germline, CDR1 KGHDR and CDR2 SFDVKD. The CDR3 is 13 residues long. Deletions cut 3 bases from V and 7 bases from J, with 9 bases between. As DNA, the CDR3 is TGTGCCACCAGTGATGGTATGGGGCAGCCCCAGCATTTT. Protein product: CATSDGMGQPQHF.

The gene calls are TRBV3-1 and TRBJ1-3; D call uncertain. The V gene's germline CDR1 is LGHDT and CDR2 YNNKEL (reference sequence). V dropped 1 base and J dropped 3 bases, with 7 bases sitting between them. This CDR3 has 14 amino acids. As DNA, the CDR3 is TGTGCCAGCAGCCAAGGCGTACGTGGAAACACCATATATTTT. Translated, it gives CASSQGVRGNTIYF.

The table lists this clonotype with a few counts. The rearrangement uses TRBV28 and TRBJ2-5, with a tentative D call TRBD2 (7 bases). The V gene's germline CDR1 is MDHEN and CDR2 SYDVKM. CDR3 length: 13 residues. V lost 8 bases and J 6 bases, leaving 16 bases between the germline ends. CDR3: CASGRGAQKTQYF. CDR3 sequence (DNA): TGTGCCAGCGGACGGGGGGCTCAAAAGACCCAGTACTTC.

This clonotype showed up just a few times. Here the CDR3 DNA reads TGTGCCAGCAGCCCTTCACAGGGAATGAACACTGAAGCTTTCTTT. This gives the protein CASSPSQGMNTEAFF. J is TRBJ1-1 and V is TRBV3-1, with a weak D call TRBD1 (6 bases). Between the trimmed V and J ends, which lost 4 bases and 0 bases, there was a span of 12 bases. From germline, CDR1 is LGHDT and CDR2 YNNKEL (reference sequence). The CDR3 is 15 amino acids.

This clonotype was seen at least ten times. This chain joins TRBV7-2 and TRBJ1-1; D gene ambiguous. This CDR3 has 12 amino acids. Deletions cut 5 bases from V and 3 bases from J, with 7 bases between. CDR1 and CDR2 (germline): SGHTA, FQGNSA. CDR3 nucleotide sequence: TGTGCCAGCAGCCGGGCCCACACTGAAGCTTTCTTT. Its protein product is CASSRAHTEAFF.

The chain combines TRBV5-1 with TRBJ2-5, with D unresolved. Germline loops: CDR1 SGHRS, CDR2 YFSETQ. The V and J ends lost 4 bases and 2 bases respectively, with 6 bases between them. The CDR3 totals 12 residues. CDR3 in amino acids: CASSPDQETQYF. CDR3 nucleotide sequence: TGCGCCAGCAGCCCTGATCAAGAGACCCAGTACTTC.

This clonotype was seen more than once but under ten times. The CDR3 loop is CASSLEAGTGYQPQHF. The DNA for the CDR3 is TGTGCCAGCAGCTTAGAGGCGGGGACAGGGTATCAGCCCCAGCATTTT. The chain joins TRBV7-2 to TRBJ1-5, with 9 bases that match TRBD1. Germline values: CDR1 SGHTA, CDR2 FQGNSA. V lost 1 base, J lost 5 bases, and 6 bases stayed unmatched. The CDR3 spans 16 residues. Using reference TRBV7-2 and TRBJ1-5 for the parts outside the CDR3, the full variable domain is GAGVSQSPSNKVTEKGKDVELRCDPISGHTALYWYRQSLGQGLEFLIYFQGNSAPDKSGLPSDRFSAERTGGSVSTLTIQRTQQEDSAVYLCASSLEAGTGYQPQHFGDGTRLSIL.

The rearrangement links TRBV6-2 or TRBV6-3 to TRBJ2-1; 12 nucleotides line up with TRBD2. This CDR3 contains 13 residues. V gave up 6 bases and J gave up 9 bases; unmatched junction bases: 3. The germline V gene has CDR1 MNHEY and CDR2 SVGEGT. CDR3 protein: CASSLAGGGEQFF. For the CDR3, the DNA is TGTGCCAGCAGCCTAGCGGGGGGGGGTGAGCAGTTCTTC.

The rearrangement links TRBV29-1 to TRBJ2-3; 7 bases fit TRBD2. This CDR3 region has 14 residues. The V and J ends lost 6 bases and 2 bases, in that order; junction bases with no gene match: 8. Germline V CDR1 and CDR2: SQVTM, ANQGSEA. The CDR3 DNA reads TGCAGCGTCTCTCCGGGGGGAAACACAGATACGCAGTATTTT. It codes for CSVSPGGNTDTQYF.

The rearrangement uses TRBV28 and TRBJ2-7; TRBD1 matches 7 bases. Germline CDR1 is MDHEN and CDR2 is SYDVKM. Unmatched junction bases numbered 8, after V lost 11 bases and J lost 1 base. CDR3 length: 13 residues. CDR3 in amino acids: CAEGPGQSYEQYF. The CDR3, as DNA: TGTGCCGAGGGACCGGGACAGTCCTACGAGCAGTACTTC.

This chain connects TRBV12-3 or TRBV12-4 to TRBJ1-5; D is unclear. The V gene lost 5 bases and the J gene lost 2 bases, with 7 bases spanning the gap. The CDR3 loop spans 13 amino acids. CDR3 in amino acids: CASSRTCNQPQHF. CDR3 coding DNA: TGTGCCAGCAGTCGGACCTGCAATCAGCCCCAGCATTTT.

This clonotype was seen more than once but under ten times. CDR3 amino acids: CASSLIRGDYTGELFF. The CDR3 nucleotides are TGTGCCAGCAGTTTAATTAGAGGGGACTACACCGGGGAGCTGTTTTTT. The gene calls are TRBV12-3 or TRBV12-4 and TRBJ2-2, with D possibly matching TRBD2 (6 bases). The V end lost 2 bases, the J end lost 3 bases, and 13 bases lay between the germline ends. CDR3 length: 16 amino acids.

The genes are TRBV10-3 and TRBJ1-4; 7 bases match TRBD1. The V and J ends lost 2 bases and 5 bases, in that order; junction bases with no gene match: 5. The CDR3 totals 15 residues. The V gene's germline CDR1 is ENHRY and CDR2 SYGVKD. DNA for the CDR3: TGTGCCATCAGTGAGCTGACAGGGTACAATGAAAAACTGTTTTTT. This encodes CAISELTGYNEKLFF.

There are a few counts of this clonotype. The chain joins TRBV27 to TRBJ2-5; 9 bases line up with TRBD2. The germline V gene encodes CDR1 MNHEY and CDR2 SMNVEV (reference sequence). The V and J ends lost 6 bases and 4 bases, in that order; junction bases with no gene match: 12. This CDR3 is built from 16 residues. The CDR3 protein is CASRERGGALRETQYF. CDR3 nucleotides: TGTGCCAGCAGAGAACGCGGGGGGGCCCTGAGAGAGACCCAGTACTTC.